This entry concerns a single TCR beta chain. The data originate from a study of blood T cell repertoires in COVID-19. About the research overall: The samples span acute and convalescent COVID-19 from the United States, Italy and Spain. T cells, B-cell-depleted T cells, or PBMCs supplied cDNA or gDNA.

Measured with immunoSEQ multiplex PCR; TCRdb has only the in-frame clones, and not every one. The sample holds tens of thousands of clones, 80% to 95% seen once. In germline, CDR1 is LGHDT, CDR2 YNNKEL (reference sequence). Trimming took 5 bases from V and 6 from J; bases not matched to a gene: 5. CDR3 length equals 14 residues. Sequencing was performed on peripheral blood. This chain connects TRBV3-1 (or the pseudogene TRBV3-2) to TRBJ1-5; 9 nucleotides agree with TRBD1. This receptor was identified in a man in his fifties with active COVID-19. The CDR3 coding sequence is TGTGCCAGCAGCTACGGGACAGGGTCTCAGCCCCAGCATTTT. Translation gives CASSYGTGSQPQHF.